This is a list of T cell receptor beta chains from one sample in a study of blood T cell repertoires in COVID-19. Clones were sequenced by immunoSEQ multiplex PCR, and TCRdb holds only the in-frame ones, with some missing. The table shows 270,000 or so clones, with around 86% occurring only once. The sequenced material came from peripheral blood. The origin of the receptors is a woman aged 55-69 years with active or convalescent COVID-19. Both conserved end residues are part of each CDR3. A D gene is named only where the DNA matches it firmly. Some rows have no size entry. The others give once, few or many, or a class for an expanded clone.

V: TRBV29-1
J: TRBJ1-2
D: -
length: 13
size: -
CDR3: CSVGSAGVYGYTF
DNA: TGCAGCGTTGGATCGGCGGGGGTCTATGGCTACACCTTC

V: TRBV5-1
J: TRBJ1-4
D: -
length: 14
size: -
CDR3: CASSLGQTPEKLFF
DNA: TGCGCCAGCAGCTTGGGACAGACCCCAGAAAAACTGTTTTTT

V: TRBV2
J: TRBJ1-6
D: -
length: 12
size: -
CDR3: CASSEMRTPLHF
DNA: TGTGCCAGCAGTGAAATGCGAACACCCCTCCACTTT

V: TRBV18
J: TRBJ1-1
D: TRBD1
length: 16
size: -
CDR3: CASSFDKGARPTEAFF
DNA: TGTGCCAGCTCCTTCGATAAGGGGGCGCGGCCCACTGAAGCTTTCTTT

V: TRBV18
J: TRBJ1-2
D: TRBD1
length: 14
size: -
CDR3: CASSPGTGTGGYTF
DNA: TGTGCCAGCTCACCAGGGACAGGGACTGGTGGCTACACCTTC

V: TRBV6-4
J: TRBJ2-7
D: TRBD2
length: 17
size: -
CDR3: CASSDGTSGGHSYEQYF
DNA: TGTGCCAGCAGTGACGGGACTAGCGGGGGGCACTCCTACGAGCAGTACTTC

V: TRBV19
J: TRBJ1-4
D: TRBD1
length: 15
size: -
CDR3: CASSFPGQGDEKLFF
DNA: TGTGCCAGTAGCTTCCCGGGACAGGGGGATGAAAAACTGTTTTTT

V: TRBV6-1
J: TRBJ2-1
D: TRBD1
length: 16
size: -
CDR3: CASSEAGTGRYNEQFF
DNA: TGTGCCAGCAGTGAAGCCGGGACAGGGCGATACAATGAGCAGTTCTTC

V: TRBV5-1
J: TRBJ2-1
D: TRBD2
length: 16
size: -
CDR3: CASSPGLAGGHNEQFF
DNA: TGCGCCAGCAGCCCGGGACTAGCGGGGGGCCACAATGAGCAGTTCTTC

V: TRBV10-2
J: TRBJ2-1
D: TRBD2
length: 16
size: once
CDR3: CASSESGGGADNEQFF
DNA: TGCGCCAGCAGTGAGTCAGGCGGGGGGGCCGACAATGAGCAGTTCTTC

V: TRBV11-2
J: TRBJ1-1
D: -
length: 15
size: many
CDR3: CASSLDSRGYTEAFF
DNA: TGTGCCAGCAGCTTAGATTCAAGGGGCTACACTGAAGCTTTCTTT

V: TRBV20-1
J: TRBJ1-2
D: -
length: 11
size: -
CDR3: CSTTQGDGYTF
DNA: TGCAGTACGACCCAAGGGGATGGCTACACCTTC

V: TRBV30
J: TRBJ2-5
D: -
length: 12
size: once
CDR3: CAWSGTQETQYF
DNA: TGTGCCTGGAGTGGGACACAAGAGACCCAGTACTTC

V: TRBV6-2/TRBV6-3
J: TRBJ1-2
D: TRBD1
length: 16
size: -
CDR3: CASSYSRQGGRDGYTF
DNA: TGTGCCAGCAGTTACTCCCGACAGGGGGGAAGAGATGGCTACACCTTC

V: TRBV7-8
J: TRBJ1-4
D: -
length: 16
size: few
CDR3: CASSLALGGFNEKLFF
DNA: TGTGCCAGCAGCTTAGCGCTCGGAGGGTTCAATGAAAAACTGTTTTTT

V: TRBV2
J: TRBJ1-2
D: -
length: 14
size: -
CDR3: CASSEYLSLHGYTF
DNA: TGTGCCAGCAGTGAATATCTTAGTCTCCATGGCTACACCTTC

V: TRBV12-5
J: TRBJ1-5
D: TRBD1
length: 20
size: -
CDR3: CASATAPRQGPFNSNQPQHF
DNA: TGTGCTAGTGCCACAGCACCTCGACAGGGCCCCTTCAATAGCAATCAGCCCCAGCATTTT

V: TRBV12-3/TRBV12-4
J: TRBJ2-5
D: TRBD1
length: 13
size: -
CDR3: CASRTGVRQTQYF
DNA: TGTGCCAGCAGAACAGGGGTTAGGCAGACCCAGTACTTC

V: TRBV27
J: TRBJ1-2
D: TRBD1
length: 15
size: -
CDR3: CASSSWTGGSYGYTF
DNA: TGTGCCAGCAGTTCATGGACAGGGGGGAGCTATGGCTACACCTTC

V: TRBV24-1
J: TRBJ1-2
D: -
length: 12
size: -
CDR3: CATSERGYGYTF
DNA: TGTGCCACCAGTGAAAGGGGCTATGGCTACACCTTC

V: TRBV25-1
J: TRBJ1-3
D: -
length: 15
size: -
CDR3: CASSSSGLRGNTIYF
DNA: TGTGCCAGCTCAAGTTCGGGGTTGAGAGGAAACACCATATATTTT

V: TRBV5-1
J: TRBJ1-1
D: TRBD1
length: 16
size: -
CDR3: CASSRGQGAGYTEAFF
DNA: TGCGCCAGCAGTCGAGGACAGGGGGCGGGGTACACTGAAGCTTTCTTT

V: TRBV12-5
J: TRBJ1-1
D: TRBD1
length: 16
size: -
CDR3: CASGSNPGQGTTEAFF
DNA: TGTGCTAGTGGTTCCAATCCCGGACAGGGGACCACTGAAGCTTTCTTT

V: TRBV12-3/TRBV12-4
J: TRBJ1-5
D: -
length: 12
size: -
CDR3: CASSPRNQPQHF
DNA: TGTGCCAGCAGCCCTCGTAATCAGCCCCAGCATTTT

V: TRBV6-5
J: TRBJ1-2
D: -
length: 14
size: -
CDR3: CASSYSAGERGYTF
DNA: TGTGCCAGCAGTTACTCGGCGGGGGAGCGTGGCTACACCTTC

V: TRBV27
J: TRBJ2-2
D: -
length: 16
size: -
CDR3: CASSPPDRANTGELFF
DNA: TGTGCCAGCAGTCCCCCCGACAGAGCGAACACCGGGGAGCTGTTTTTT

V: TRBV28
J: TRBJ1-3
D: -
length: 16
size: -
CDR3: CASTLAGADSGNTIYF
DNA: TGTGCCAGCACTCTGGCGGGGGCAGACTCTGGAAACACCATATATTTT

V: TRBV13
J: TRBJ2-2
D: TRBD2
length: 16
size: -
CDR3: CASSLPSGANTGELFF
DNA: TGTGCCAGCAGCTTACCTAGCGGGGCGAACACCGGGGAGCTGTTTTTT

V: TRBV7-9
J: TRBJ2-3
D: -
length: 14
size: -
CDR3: CASSWDLSTDTQYF
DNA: TGTGCCAGCAGCTGGGACTTAAGCACAGATACGCAGTATTTT

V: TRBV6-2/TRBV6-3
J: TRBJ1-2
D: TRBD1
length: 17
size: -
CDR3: CASSYPPYRGPAYGYTF
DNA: TGTGCCAGCAGTTACCCACCTTACAGGGGTCCCGCCTATGGCTACACCTTC

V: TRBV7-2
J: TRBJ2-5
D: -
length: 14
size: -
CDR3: CASSLSSVQETQYF
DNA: TGTGCCAGCAGCTTATCTTCCGTGCAAGAGACCCAGTACTTC

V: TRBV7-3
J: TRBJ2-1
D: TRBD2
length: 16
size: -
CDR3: CASSLFSGGAGGEQFF
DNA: TGTGCCAGCAGCTTATTTAGCGGGGGGGCCGGAGGTGAGCAGTTCTTC

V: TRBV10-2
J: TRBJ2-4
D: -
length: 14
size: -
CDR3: CASSEERSKNIQYF
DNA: TGCGCCAGCAGTGAGGAGAGATCTAAAAACATTCAGTACTTC

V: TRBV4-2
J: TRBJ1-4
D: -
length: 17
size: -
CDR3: CASSQDLGGRGVEKLFF
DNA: TGTGCCAGCAGCCAAGATCTGGGGGGGCGCGGGGTTGAAAAACTGTTTTTT

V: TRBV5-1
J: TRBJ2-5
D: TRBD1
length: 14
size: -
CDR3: CASHQGGTQETQYF
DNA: TGCGCCAGTCACCAAGGGGGCACACAAGAGACCCAGTACTTC

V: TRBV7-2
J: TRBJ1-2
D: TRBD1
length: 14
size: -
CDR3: CASSPSTGSNGYTF
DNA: TGTGCCAGCAGCCCCTCGACAGGGTCGAATGGCTACACCTTC

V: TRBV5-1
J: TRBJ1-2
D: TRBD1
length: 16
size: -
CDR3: CASSLEPGQGNYGYTF
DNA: TGCGCCAGCAGCTTGGAGCCCGGACAGGGGAACTATGGCTACACCTTC

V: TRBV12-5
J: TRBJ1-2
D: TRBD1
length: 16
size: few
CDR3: CASGFLLVDRAASYTF
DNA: TGTGCTAGTGGTTTTCTCCTTGTGGACAGGGCCGCCAGCTACACCTTC

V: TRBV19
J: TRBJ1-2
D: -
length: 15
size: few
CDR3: CASSSRDKRRGGYTF
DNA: TGTGCCAGTAGTAGCCGGGACAAGAGAAGGGGTGGCTACACCTTC

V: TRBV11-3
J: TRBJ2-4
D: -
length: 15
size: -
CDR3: CASSPPAVFKNIQYF
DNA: TGTGCCAGCAGCCCGCCGGCGGTGTTCAAAAACATTCAGTACTTC

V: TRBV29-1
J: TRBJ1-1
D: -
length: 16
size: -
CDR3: CSVEDRRGGWDTEAFF
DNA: TGCAGCGTTGAAGATAGGCGGGGGGGATGGGACACTGAAGCTTTCTTT

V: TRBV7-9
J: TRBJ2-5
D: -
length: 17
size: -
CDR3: CASSPAQTPPGLETQYF
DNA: TGTGCCAGCAGCCCCGCTCAAACTCCCCCCGGTTTAGAGACCCAGTACTTC

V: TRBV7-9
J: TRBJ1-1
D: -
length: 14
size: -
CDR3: CASSVGGLASEAFF
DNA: TGTGCCAGCAGCGTAGGAGGTTTAGCGTCTGAAGCTTTCTTT

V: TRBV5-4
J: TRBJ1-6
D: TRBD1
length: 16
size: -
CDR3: CASSGDRGSYNSPLHF
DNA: TGTGCCAGCAGTGGGGACAGGGGCTCCTATAATTCACCCCTCCACTTT